This T cell receptor beta chain derives from a study of beta chain features in type 1 diabetes. Study in general: Cell yields, age and gender were similar between patients and healthy donors.

The germline CDR1 and CDR2 sequences are SGHVS and FQNEAQ. The CDR3 contains 14 residues. V was pared by 1 base and J by 4 bases, with 8 bases between. As concerns this clone: The antigen remains undetermined.

Since all of the isolated RNA was reverse transcribed, expressed TCRB transcripts were what got sequenced. Naive, central memory and regulatory T cell samples averaged roughly 3.7 million immunoSEQ reads each. Clones were sequenced by immunoSEQ multiplex PCR, and TCRdb holds only the in-frame ones, with some missing. The sample lists roughly 180,000 clones, approximately 8.4% occurring once. Study-level points and caveats: The study found fewer insertions and more deletions at VDJ junctions in type 1 diabetes patients. Across all four CD4+ subsets, people with type 1 diabetes showed modestly shorter TCRB CDR3s.

The chain recombines TRBV7-8 with TRBJ2-1; tentatively, D is TRBD1 (5 bases). This receptor was identified in a man aged 18 to 35 with type 1 diabetes. The sample was central memory CD4+ T cells from blood. The CDR3 bases are TGTGCCAGCAGCTTAGACAGGCAGTACAATGAGCAGTTCTTC. Encoded protein: CASSLDRQYNEQFF.